One sample yielded the 28 T cell receptor beta chains listed below, sequenced in a study of PD-1 blockade in classical Hodgkin lymphoma (dated by TCRdb to the early 2020s). The receptor library was made with the immunoSEQ multiplex PCR assay. Entries here come from immuneACCESS through TCRdb and include only in-frame sequences with V and J called. Some clones fail to appear in such tables; in the studies checked, an unresolved V gene covers under half of the shortfall, and the cause of the remainder is unknown. Recorded for this sample are about 23,000 clones; approximately 90% of them occurred a single time. Approximately 23% of the sample rests with the top ten. The time point label for this specimen denotes: cycle 4 day 1 (C4D1), after less than seven weeks of nivolumab. All trial patients had relapsed after autologous stem cell transplantation, with cohorts A, B and C differing in prior brentuximab vedotin exposure.

Material: peripheral blood mononuclear cells (PBMCs), obtained before the fourth cycle of nivolumab. Receptors originate from a human donor with classical Hodgkin lymphoma.

J is TRBJ2-3 and V is TRBV5-1; 9 bases line up with TRBD2. Germline V gene sequence: CDR1 SGHRS, CDR2 YFSETQ. The CDR3 covers 17 residues. V was clipped by 7 bases and J by 0 bases; unmatched bases: 12. The CDR3 DNA reads as TGCGCCAGCCGATCGGGGGATACTAGCGGGAGCACAGATACGCAGTATTTT. Protein: CASRSGDTSGSTDTQYF. The complete variable domain, with remaining parts taken from reference TRBV5-1 and TRBJ2-3, reads KAGVTQTPRYLIKTRGQQVTLSCSPISGHRSVSWYQQTPGQGLQFLFEYFSETQRNKGNFPGRFSGRQFSNSRSEMNVSTLELGDSALYLCASRSGDTSGSTDTQYFGPGTRLTVL.

This chain connects TRBV4-2 to TRBJ1-5; D may be TRBD1 (6 bases). Germline assignment: CDR1 LGHNA and CDR2 YNFKEQ. Trimming left V 3 bases short and J 6 bases short, with 18 bases between. The CDR3 runs to 16 residues. The CDR3 here is CASSHGPGGVGQPQHF. CDR3 in DNA: TGTGCCAGCAGCCATGGGCCGGGGGGCGTTGGTCAGCCCCAGCATTTT.

This chain uses TRBV5-6 with TRBJ2-7; 7 bases align to TRBD1. The CDR3 has 14 amino acids. V was pared by 1 base and J by 4 bases, with 5 bases of the junction left unmatched. Germline CDR1 SGHDT, CDR2 YYEEEE. CDR3 DNA sequence: TGTGCCAGCAGCTTGTTTGGCAGGGGGTACGAGCAGTACTTC. Protein: CASSLFGRGYEQYF.

This rearrangement joins TRBV29-1 to TRBJ2-5, with a tentative D call TRBD1 (6 bases). Trimming removed 4 bases from V and 1 base from J, with 7 bases in between. The CDR3 loop spans 12 amino acids. Germline CDR1 SQVTM, CDR2 ANQGSEA. CDR3 protein: CSVADSQETQYF. The CDR3 nucleotides are TGCAGCGTTGCGGACAGCCAAGAGACCCAGTACTTC.

This clone was found a few times. The chain links TRBV5-1 to TRBJ2-3; 10 bases are shared with TRBD2. The CDR3 is 16 residues long. The V gene end was trimmed by 4 bases and the J gene end by 2 bases; junction bases not matched to a gene: 7. Looked up from germline, CDR1 is SGHRS and CDR2 is YFSETQ. This chain's CDR3 is CASSPGSGGATDTQYF. Here the CDR3 DNA reads TGCGCCAGCAGCCCTGGGAGCGGGGGGGCCACAGATACGCAGTATTTT.

The chain joins TRBV19 to TRBJ1-3; D gene unclear. CDR3 length: 12 amino acids. The V gene's germline CDR1 is LNHDA and CDR2 SQIVND (reference sequence). V was shortened by 4 bases and J by 0 bases, with 1 base between the two germline ends. The CDR3 protein is CASSNSGNTIYF. DNA for the CDR3: TGTGCCAGTAGTAACTCTGGAAACACCATATATTTT.

The V call is TRBV2, the J call TRBJ1-5, with no clear D. The CDR3 extends over 15 amino acids. Trimming pared 0 bases from V and 2 bases from J, leaving 8 bases between. CDR1 and CDR2 (germline): SNHLY, FYNNEI. CDR3 nucleotide sequence: TGTGCCAGCAGTGAAGCAGGGTACGGCAATCAGCCCCAGCATTTT. Translated: CASSEAGYGNQPQHF.

This clone came up a few times. The rearrangement joins TRBV14 to TRBJ2-7; 7 nucleotides line up with TRBD1. After removal of 2 bases from V and 5 bases from J, the junction contained 12 bases not matched to a gene. Per the germline V gene, CDR1 is SGHDN and CDR2 is FVKESK. The CDR3 is 16 amino acids. DNA for the CDR3: TGTGCCAGCAGCCAAAGGCGGACAGGATTTAGCCACGAGCAGTACTTC. Translation: CASSQRRTGFSHEQYF.

This clone was seen more than once but under ten times. This chain uses TRBV19 with TRBJ1-1, with 7 nucleotides matching TRBD1. CDR1 is LNHDA, CDR2 SQIVND, per germline (reference sequence). The CDR3 runs 14 residues. The V gene end was trimmed by 7 bases and the J gene end by 1 base; junction bases not matched to a gene: 6. CDR3 nucleotide sequence: TGTGCCAGTATCCGCTGGACAGGGAACACTGAAGCTTTCTTT. The encoded protein is CASIRWTGNTEAFF.

This clone showed up just a few times. This chain links TRBV7-8 with TRBJ2-2, with 10 bases lining up with TRBD2. The CDR3 has 18 residues. V lost 0 bases to trimming and J lost 6 bases; unmatched junction nucleotides: 10. Germline loops: CDR1 SGHVS, CDR2 FQNEAQ. CDR3 region: CASSLAPGLAGVAGELFF. Here the CDR3 DNA reads TGTGCCAGCAGCTTAGCGCCTGGGCTAGCGGGAGTCGCCGGGGAGCTGTTTTTT.

The rearrangement links TRBV6-7 to TRBJ1-1; maybe TRBD1 (5 bases). TRBV6-7 is known as an ORF, though its function is uncertain. The V end was cut by 4 bases, the J end by 5 bases, with 14 bases between. CDR3 length: 14 amino acids. CDR3 nucleotides: TGTGCCAGCAGTTTTTGGGGCGCAGGGACTGAAGCTTTCTTT. Translated, it gives CASSFWGAGTEAFF.

The rearrangement links TRBV5-5 to TRBJ1-4; D not certain. V dropped 5 bases and J dropped 4 bases, with 9 bases sitting between them. From germline, CDR1 is SGHKS and CDR2 YYEKEE (reference sequence). CDR3 length: 13 residues. The CDR3 loop reads CASRYGFNEKLFF. The CDR3 DNA sequence: TGTGCCAGCAGGTACGGGTTTAATGAAAAACTGTTTTTT.

The V gene is TRBV5-1, the J gene TRBJ1-1; 9 bases are a match to TRBD1. Germline CDR1 reads SGHRS; CDR2 reads YFSETQ. The CDR3 consists of 15 residues. J lost 1 base, V lost 1 base, and 2 bases had no gene match. DNA of the CDR3: TGCGCCAGCAGCTTGAGGACAGGGGAGAACACTGAAGCTTTCTTT. Residues: CASSLRTGENTEAFF.

The table lists this clone with a count of one. V usage is TRBV27 and J usage is TRBJ2-1, with D perhaps matching TRBD1 (5 bases). The CDR3 covers 13 residues. V was clipped by 3 bases and J by 5 bases, with 8 bases between them. Per the germline V gene, CDR1 is MNHEY and CDR2 is SMNVEV (reference sequence). This CDR3 is CASSLTVHNEQFF. CDR3 DNA sequence: TGTGCCAGCAGTTTGACAGTTCACAATGAGCAGTTCTTC.

A single count supports this clone. The V call is TRBV19, the J call TRBJ1-1; TRBD1 aligns across 8 bases. The germline CDR1 and CDR2 sequences are LNHDA and SQIVND (reference sequence). CDR3 length equals 16 residues. The trim removed 5 bases at V and 1 base at J, leaving 9 bases unmatched. CDR3: CASSAPRDRRNTEAFF. The CDR3 DNA sequence: TGTGCCAGTAGTGCGCCCCGGGACAGGAGGAACACTGAAGCTTTCTTT.

This CDR3 reads CASSLTGLAGETQYF. CDR3 coding DNA: TGTGCCAGCAGCCTCACGGGACTAGCAGGGGAGACCCAGTACTTC. The V and J genes are TRBV7-2 and TRBJ2-5; 9 bases align to TRBD2. Looked up from germline, CDR1 is SGHTA and CDR2 is FQGNSA. The V gene end was trimmed by 5 bases and the J gene end by 5 bases; junction bases not matched to a gene: 9. This CDR3 spans 15 amino acids.

The gene calls are TRBV19 and TRBJ1-3; D call uncertain. Trimming took 9 bases from V and 0 from J, leaving 9 bases between them. This CDR3 has 13 amino acids. The germline V gene encodes CDR1 LNHDA and CDR2 SQIVND (reference sequence). As DNA, the CDR3 is TGTGCCAGCTACACGAGCTCTGGAAACACCATATATTTT. Amino acids: CASYTSSGNTIYF.

J is TRBJ2-7 and V is TRBV27; D perhaps matches TRBD2 (7 bases). Trimming took off 0 bases at V and 3 bases at J, with 15 bases between the two ends. CDR1 is MNHEY, CDR2 SMNVEV, per germline (reference sequence). There are 16 residues in the CDR3. CDR3 sequence: CASSLSGGRGFYEQYF. DNA for the CDR3: TGTGCCAGCAGTTTATCGGGGGGGCGGGGGTTCTACGAGCAGTACTTC.

The chain carries TRBV4-2 and TRBJ2-7, with 8 bases that match TRBD1. V lost 4 bases, J lost 4 bases, and 6 bases stayed unmatched. Germline V lookup: CDR1 LGHNA, CDR2 YNFKEQ. This CDR3 is 14 amino acids long. CDR3: CASSPGTGRYEQYF. The DNA of the CDR3 is TGTGCCAGCAGCCCCGGGACAGGACGGTACGAGCAGTACTTC.

CDR3 sequence: CASSSGIGGYEQYF. The CDR3 bases are TGTGCCAGCAGTTCCGGGATCGGGGGGTACGAGCAGTACTTC. V usage is TRBV2 and J usage is TRBJ2-7; TRBD2 matches at 7 bases. V was clipped by 5 bases and J by 4 bases; unmatched bases: 8. The CDR3 extends over 14 amino acids. Germline V lookup: CDR1 SNHLY, CDR2 FYNNEI.

This clone was found a few times. The chain is built from TRBV5-5 and TRBJ2-2, with 7 nucleotides matching TRBD2. CDR1 and CDR2 (germline): SGHKS, YYEKEE (reference sequence). The CDR3 sequence is 14 residues long. V shed 2 bases, J shed 6 bases, and the junction held 4 bases outside the gene matches. CDR3 loop: CASSFRLAPGELFF. The CDR3 DNA follows: TGTGCCAGCAGCTTTCGACTAGCCCCCGGGGAGCTGTTTTTT.

J is TRBJ2-5 and V is TRBV5-4; D remains ambiguous. This CDR3 has 14 amino acids. V was cut by 4 bases and J by 5 bases, with 15 bases left in between. Germline-derived CDR1 and CDR2 are SGHNT and YYREEE (reference sequence). The chain's CDR3 is CASSILGYWETQYF. The CDR3 nucleotides read TGTGCCAGCAGCATTCTGGGGTATTGGGAGACCCAGTACTTC.

This clone is termed medium-sized (0.01 to 0.1%). The V and J genes are TRBV9 and TRBJ1-2; tentative D call: TRBD1 (5 bases). The CDR3 has 14 amino acids. Germline values: CDR1 SGDLS, CDR2 YYNGEE. Trimming took 4 bases from V and 8 from J, leaving 18 bases between them. For the CDR3, the DNA is TGTGCCAGCAGCTCCTCCGACAGCCCTATGGGCTACACCTTC. Its protein is CASSSSDSPMGYTF.

J is TRBJ2-2 and V is TRBV6-5; D uncertain. The germline V gene encodes CDR1 MNHEY and CDR2 SVGAGI. The CDR3 runs to 14 residues. Trimming stripped 2 bases from V and 3 bases from J, with 7 bases between. CDR3 sequence (DNA): TGTGCCAGCAGTTACGGGCAGGACACCGGGGAGCTGTTTTTT. It yields the protein CASSYGQDTGELFF.

J is TRBJ2-3 and V is TRBV9; D may be TRBD2 (6 bases). Germline assignment: CDR1 SGDLS and CDR2 YYNGEE. The CDR3 runs to 15 residues. V dropped 0 bases and J dropped 0 bases, with 8 bases sitting between them. CDR3 protein: CASSVVGTSTDTQYF. The CDR3 DNA reads as TGTGCCAGCAGCGTAGTCGGGACTAGCACAGATACGCAGTATTTT. Drawing the rest from reference TRBV9 and TRBJ2-3, the complete variable domain is DSGVTQTPKHLITATGQRVTLRCSPRSGDLSVYWYQQSLDQGLQFLIQYYNGEERAKGNILERFSAQQFPDLHSELNLSSLELGDSALYFCASSVVGTSTDTQYFGPGTRLTVL.

This sequence joins TRBV19 and TRBJ1-5, with D perhaps TRBD1 (5 bases). V gave up 2 bases and J gave up 4 bases, with 12 bases separating them. This CDR3 comprises 15 residues. The V gene's germline CDR1 is LNHDA and CDR2 SQIVND (reference sequence). The CDR3 is CASSITSGLNQPQHF. The CDR3 DNA reads TGTGCCAGTAGTATAACATCGGGGCTAAATCAGCCCCAGCATTTT.

The V and J genes are TRBV19 and TRBJ1-2; maybe TRBD1 (5 bases). The germline V and J ends were trimmed by 3 bases and 3 bases, with 8 bases remaining between them. This CDR3 is built from 13 residues. Germline V gene sequence: CDR1 LNHDA, CDR2 SQIVND (reference sequence). The CDR3 loop reads CASSIKGDYGYTF. In nucleotides, the CDR3 is TGTGCCAGTAGTATTAAAGGGGACTATGGCTACACCTTC.

CDR3 in amino acids: CASSFLTSGGGETQYF. CDR3 sequence (DNA): TGCGCCAGCAGCTTTTTAACTAGCGGGGGGGGTGAGACCCAGTACTTC. The V gene is TRBV5-1, the J gene TRBJ2-5, with 13 bases lining up with TRBD2. V gave up 2 bases and J gave up 5 bases; unmatched junction bases: 6. Germline CDR1 and CDR2: SGHRS and YFSETQ. This CDR3 is 16 amino acids long.